These T cell receptor beta chains were read from a single sample in a study of regulatory T cells in long-lasting Graves disease. TCRdb itself ran the multiplex PCR reads through MiXCR, one entry per CDR3 protein. The sample holds around 510,000 distinct CDR3 sequences, around 20% seen once. The specimen was peripheral blood mononuclear cells (PBMCs), collected when the disease was refractory, from a patient treated with antithyroid drugs. These receptors all stem from a female donor with Graves disease. Both conserved end residues are trimmed from each CDR3. The order of the fields is clone size, CDR3 length, V gene, CDR3 protein. Clone size is not always given. Where it is, it says once, few, many or a class for expanded clones.

>.|12|TRBV7-9
ASSFTGGTGELF
>many|12|TRBV2
ASSGQGNNYGYT
>.|11|TRBV30
ANQGGFGNTIY
>few|14|TRBV5-1
ASSLEIVRGAYEQY
>.|16|TRBV9
ASSVGLLAGGSYNEQF
>.|13|TRBV7-2
ASSSSGRQQETQY
>once|12|TRBV20-1
SARWGQGSYEQY
>many|13|TRBV28
ASSSSRMIQETQY
>many|15|TRBV2
ASSEPFNGTSSYEQY
>few|15|TRBV4-1
ASSPTGGGGSNTEAF
>few|13|TRBV11-2
ASSSSALSSYEQY
>.|11|TRBV6-8
AGSLVLAYEQY
>.|12|TRBV19
ASSIVPQNTEAF
>few|15|TRBV7-2
ASSFPRGASDSYEQY
>many|12|TRBV27
ASSPRQWSAEAF
>many|12|TRBV14
ASSQAHRAAEAF
>.|11|TRBV29-1
SVKAWSAEGAF
>few|12|TRBV5-1
ASSLDTFSYEQY
>many|14|TRBV28
ASSFLGGTGPYEQY
>many|12|TRBV7-2
ASSYAGSRETQY
>.|17|TRBV24-1
ATGGPTRAGRISYNEQF
>.|13|TRBV4-1
ASSHLRTSNYEQY